This note documents a single TCR beta chain sequence. Antigen unknown. These data belong to a study of T cell repertoires in ileal Crohn's disease. As for the study in general: Every patient was operated on for stricturing (about 60%) or penetrating (approximately 40%) complications. About half of patients got postoperative therapy: under 12 thiopurines, some 19 anti-TNF.

Germline CDR1 reads MNHNS; CDR2 reads SASEGT. V was pared by 1 base and J by 7 bases, with 6 bases of the junction left unmatched. This CDR3 region has 14 residues. Using immunoSEQ multiplex PCR, the repertoire was profiled, and TCRdb retains in-frame clones only, with some absent. The profile shows several thousand clones, 80% to 90% of them singletons. Study-wide points: Sorted CD8 T cells held more high-frequency clones than CD4. Clonality above 26.8% at surgery always came with endoscopic recurrence.

The sequencing input was ileal tissue. The chain carries TRBV6-1 and TRBJ1-2; TRBD1 matches 7 bases. This receptor was identified in an adult with Crohn's disease. The CDR3 nucleotides read TGTGCCAGCAGTGAAGTCGGGACAGACCCTGGCTACACCTTC. Its translation: CASSEVGTDPGYTF.